Shown below are 22 T cell receptor beta chains from a single sample sequenced in a study of OX40 agonist ivuxolimab in advanced cancers. Using immunoSEQ multiplex PCR, the repertoire was profiled, and TCRdb retains in-frame clones only, with some absent. The sample has around 39,000 clones; roughly 82% are singletons. Material: CD4+ or CD8+ T cells sorted from blood, obtained in a trial of the OX40 agonist ivuxolimab. Receptors originate from an adult with an advanced solid tumor such as melanoma, head and neck, liver or kidney cancer.

The chain carries TRBV4-1 and TRBJ2-7; D remains unclear. The germline V and J ends were trimmed by 2 bases and 7 bases, with 21 bases remaining between them. CDR1 MGHRA and CDR2 YSYEKL come from the germline V gene. The CDR3 spans 16 residues. The CDR3 sequence is CASSQPVAGRFPEQYF. The DNA for the CDR3 is TGCGCCAGCAGCCAACCCGTGGCAGGTCGGTTCCCGGAGCAGTACTTC.

In this sample, this clone turned up once. The rearrangement links TRBV5-8 to TRBJ1-1; possibly TRBD1 for D (5 bases). The germline gives CDR1 SGHTS, CDR2 YDEGEE. Trimming shortened V by 7 bases and J by 4 bases, and 17 bases separated the two germline ends. This CDR3 is built from 14 residues. This CDR3 reads CASPWVRGSTEAFF. The CDR3 DNA is TGTGCCAGCCCCTGGGTGAGGGGATCCACTGAAGCTTTCTTT.

This clone was detected only once. The rearrangement uses TRBV19 and TRBJ1-2, with D maybe TRBD1 (5 bases). V lost 5 bases and J lost 0, with 13 bases in between. The CDR3 is made up of 15 amino acids. Germline assignment: CDR1 LNHDA and CDR2 SQIVND (reference sequence). The DNA of the CDR3 is TGTGCCAGTAGTCGGGCCCCAGGGACTAACTATGGCTACACCTTC. This gives the protein CASSRAPGTNYGYTF.

The V call is TRBV6-5, the J call TRBJ2-3; TRBD2 agrees at 8 bases. V gave up 6 bases and J gave up 6 bases; unmatched junction bases: 11. This CDR3 region has 15 residues. Germline-derived CDR1 and CDR2 are MNHEY and SVGAGI. The DNA of the CDR3 is TGTGCCAGCAGACCACGGGGGGGCCCAGCGGATACGCAGTATTTT. Protein product: CASRPRGGPADTQYF.

The V gene is TRBV20-1, the J gene TRBJ1-4, with D hard to call. This CDR3 is 11 amino acids long. Germline CDR1 DFQATT, CDR2 SNEGSKA (reference sequence). Trimming removed 5 bases from V and 8 bases from J, with 9 bases in between. The CDR3 spells CSASLWEKLFF. CDR3 in DNA: TGCAGTGCTTCCTTATGGGAAAAACTGTTTTTT.

For the CDR3, the DNA is TGCGCCAGCAGCTGGACGACTAGCTCCTACGAGCAGTACTTC. As protein: CASSWTTSSYEQYF. This chain joins TRBV5-1 and TRBJ2-7; maybe TRBD2 (6 bases). The germline V gene encodes CDR1 SGHRS and CDR2 YFSETQ. CDR3 size: 14 residues. V dropped 3 bases and J dropped 0 bases, with 10 bases sitting between them. Filled out from reference TRBV5-1 and TRBJ2-7, the complete variable domain reads KAGVTQTPRYLIKTRGQQVTLSCSPISGHRSVSWYQQTPGQGLQFLFEYFSETQRNKGNFPGRFSGRQFSNSRSEMNVSTLELGDSALYLCASSWTTSSYEQYFGPGTRLTVT.

This clone was recorded only once. Mismatch with germline at one junction end may stem from a read error. J is TRBJ2-2 and V is TRBV5-1; possible D gene TRBD2, 6 bases. CDR3 size: 17 residues. In germline, CDR1 is SGHRS, CDR2 YFSETQ. This CDR3 reads CASSLQLATRNAGELFF. DNA for the CDR3: TGCGCCAGCAGCTTGCAACTAGCCACACGGAACGCCGGGGAGCTGTTTTTT.

This clone came up once. The chain has TRBV7-8 and TRBJ2-5, with 12 bases that match TRBD2. CDR3 length: 16 residues. Germline CDR1 is SGHVS and CDR2 is FQNEAQ. Germline trimming cut 1 base from V and 8 bases from J; bases unmatched to any gene: 8. CDR3 protein: CASSLGLAGGSATQYF. CDR3 in DNA: TGTGCCAGCAGCTTAGGCCTAGCGGGGGGGTCAGCAACCCAGTACTTC.

The rearrangement links TRBV7-2 to TRBJ1-6; 7 nucleotides match TRBD1. The germline V gene encodes CDR1 SGHTA and CDR2 FQGNSA. V dropped 5 bases and J dropped 11; count of bases not matched to a gene: 9. The CDR3 has 14 amino acids. The CDR3 sequence: CASSPGQSWAPLHF. CDR3 in DNA: TGTGCCAGCAGCCCGGGACAGTCATGGGCACCCCTCCACTTT.

V gene TRBV9 combines with J gene TRBJ2-1; 7 nucleotides agree with TRBD2. Germline CDR1 reads SGDLS; CDR2 reads YYNGEE. This CDR3 is 16 amino acids long. V trimming: 6 bases; J trimming: 2 bases; junction bases outside the gene matches: 11. CDR3 residues: CASNWDPSGTYNEQFF. The CDR3 nucleotides are TGTGCCAGCAACTGGGACCCGAGCGGGACCTACAATGAGCAGTTCTTC. The complete variable domain, with remaining parts taken from reference TRBV9 and TRBJ2-1, reads DSGVTQTPKHLITATGQRVTLRCSPRSGDLSVYWYQQSLDQGLQFLIQYYNGEERAKGNILERFSAQQFPDLHSELNLSSLELGDSALYFCASNWDPSGTYNEQFFGPGTRLTVL.

The chain combines TRBV6-5 with TRBJ2-7; D could derive from TRBD1 or TRBD2 (5 bases each). The V end lost 6 bases, the J end lost 4 bases, and 13 bases lay between the germline ends. Germline V gives CDR1 MNHEY, CDR2 SVGAGI. The CDR3 consists of 13 residues. CDR3 bases: TGTGCCAGCAGAACGGGACCCCCGTACGAGCAGTACTTC. It encodes CASRTGPPYEQYF.

V is TRBV7-2 and J is TRBJ2-3; D possibly corresponds to TRBD2 (6 bases). The germline CDR1 and CDR2 sequences are SGHTA and FQGNSA. The germline V and J ends were trimmed by 6 bases and 1 base, with 11 bases remaining between them. This CDR3 contains 14 residues. CDR3 DNA sequence: TGTGCCAGCAGTACGTGGGGGGGCACAGATACGCAGTATTTT. Its translation is CASSTWGGTDTQYF.

This chain links TRBV6-5 with TRBJ1-2, with TRBD1 as a possible D gene (6 bases). The CDR3 spans 14 residues. Looked up from germline, CDR1 is MNHEY and CDR2 is SVGAGI. The V end was cut by 6 bases, the J end by 8 bases, with 19 bases between. The CDR3 protein is CASRRRGQLGGYTF. DNA of the CDR3: TGTGCCAGCAGACGACGAGGACAGTTAGGGGGCTACACCTTC.

The gene calls are TRBV20-1 and TRBJ1-2; D gene uncertain. Germline CDR1 reads DFQATT; CDR2 reads SNEGSKA (reference sequence). V dropped 4 bases and J dropped 6 bases, with 3 bases sitting between them. The CDR3 is 9 residues long. The CDR3 bases are TGCAGTGCTAAAAATGGCTACACCTTC. Protein product: CSAKNGYTF.

V gene TRBV7-9 combines with J gene TRBJ2-7; D perhaps matches TRBD2 (6 bases). CDR1 and CDR2 (germline): SEHNR, FQNEAQ (reference sequence). The V gene lost 4 bases and the J gene lost 2 bases, with 9 bases spanning the gap. CDR3 length equals 13 residues. The DNA for the CDR3 is TGTGCCAGCAGCTACAGACTAGCCTACGAGCAGTACTTC. It is translated as CASSYRLAYEQYF.

This chain joins TRBV18 and TRBJ1-1; 9 bases are a match to TRBD1. The J segment lost 7 bases and the V segment lost 2 bases, leaving 5 bases of the junction unmatched. Germline lookup yields CDR1 KGHSH and CDR2 LQKENI. This CDR3 is built from 14 residues. The CDR3 nucleotides are TGTGCCAGCTCACCAAGGACAGGGGCCTTTGAAGCTTTCTTT. Its translation: CASSPRTGAFEAFF.

This chain joins TRBV6-6 and TRBJ2-7, with no clear D. Trimming shortened V by 5 bases and J by 0 bases, and 5 bases separated the two germline ends. This CDR3 comprises 12 residues. Germline V CDR1 and CDR2: MNHNY, SVGAGI (reference sequence). DNA of the CDR3: TGTGCCAGCAGTGGTTACTCCTACGAGCAGTACTTC. It encodes CASSGYSYEQYF.

This chain uses TRBV10-3 with TRBJ2-7, with a weak D call TRBD1 (7 bases). The V end was cut by 0 bases, the J end by 2 bases, with 11 bases between. Germline CDR1 ENHRY, CDR2 SYGVKD. There are 15 residues in the CDR3. CDR3 bases: TGTGCCATCAGTGAGTCGCAGGGGGGCCCCTACGAGCAGTACTTC. Amino acid sequence: CAISESQGGPYEQYF.

The rearrangement uses TRBV11-2 and TRBJ1-2; maybe TRBD1 (5 bases). Germline V gives CDR1 SGHAT, CDR2 FQNNGV. V was trimmed by 5 bases and J by 9 bases, leaving 16 bases between them. This CDR3 spans 13 amino acids. The CDR3 DNA sequence: TGTGCCAGCAGCCCAATAGACAGCTTTAGCTACACCTTC. Translation gives CASSPIDSFSYTF.

The rearrangement joins TRBV7-9 to TRBJ1-5, with D possibly being TRBD1 (6 bases). The V gene's germline CDR1 is SEHNR and CDR2 FQNEAQ (reference sequence). This CDR3 region has 15 residues. Between the trimmed V and J ends, which lost 5 bases and 3 bases, there was a span of 14 bases. The CDR3 bases are TGTGCCAGCAGCCCGGGGGCGCGGGACAATCAGCCCCAGCATTTT. Encoded protein: CASSPGARDNQPQHF.

V gene TRBV11-3 combines with J gene TRBJ2-3, with TRBD2 matching over 7 bases. Germline V gene sequence: CDR1 SGHNT, CDR2 YENEEA. The CDR3 runs to 16 residues. The junction had 7 bases not matched to a gene; V was cut back by 3 bases and J by 1 base. CDR3 nucleotides: TGTGCCAGCAGCTTCTCCCGGGACTACCGCACAGATACGCAGTATTTT. As protein: CASSFSRDYRTDTQYF.

Only one count was recorded for this clone. V is TRBV7-2 and J is TRBJ2-3, with TRBD2 identical over 7 bases. Germline V lookup: CDR1 SGHTA, CDR2 FQGNSA. The CDR3 contains 13 residues. The V segment lost 5 bases and the J segment 4 bases; nucleotides outside the gene matches: 3. The CDR3 region is CASSLGLADTQYF. CDR3 in DNA: TGTGCCAGCAGCCTCGGACTAGCAGATACGCAGTATTTT.